The entry below gives a single TCR beta chain sequence along with its context. Its antigen remains unknown. CDR3 size: 15 residues. Germline assignment: CDR1 LNHNV and CDR2 YYDKDF (reference sequence). The junction had 6 bases not matched to a gene; V was cut back by 5 bases and J by 5 bases. These data belong to a study of cytomegalovirus exposure and HLA in healthy donors. A multiplex PCR was run with 60 Vbeta primers and 13 Jbeta primers. TCRdb keeps only in-frame clones here, not all; method: immunoSEQ multiplex PCR. Counted here are tens of thousands of clones, around four fifths occurring once; the ten biggest clones make up 5.6%. Study results and caveats: Associated with HLA alleles at 0.05 false discovery rate in a later analysis were 16,951 TCR beta sequences. The classifier was said to identify cytomegalovirus status with high specificity and sensitivity. A later analysis linked a missense variant in DCLRE1C to the trimming of TCR beta V and J genes.

The chain joins TRBV15 to TRBJ2-2; 9 nucleotides agree with TRBD1. The sequenced sample consisted of PBMCs. This TCR was sampled from a woman aged 18-29 years in good health and CMV-seropositive. The CDR3 loop is CATSDLDRGTGELFF. CDR3 DNA: TGTGCCACCAGCGACTTGGACAGGGGAACCGGGGAGCTGTTTTTT.